The 32 T cell receptor beta chains below all came from one sample that was sequenced in a study of human T cells and chemical hapten exposure. The time point: healthy volunteer bleed at 6 weeks. The template was total RNA from unfractionated whole blood. TCRdb used MiXCR to reprocess the RACE reads, holding one entry per CDR3 protein. In the table there are 70,000 to 95,000 distinct CDR3 sequences, about 8.6% of which are singletons. Sequencing was performed on whole blood. The origin of the receptors is a female donor in good health. Some clones in this sample may be carry-over from other donors' samples.

This clonotype was observed a handful of times. The chain couples TRBV4-3 to TRBJ2-5; TRBD2 matches at 11 bases. The CDR3 has 18 residues. V gave up 1 base and J gave up 3 bases; unmatched junction bases: 10. The germline CDR1 and CDR2 sequences are LGHNA and YSLEER. As DNA, the CDR3 is TGCGCCAGCAGCCAAGCCGAGCCCCAGACTAGCGGGGAAGAGACCCAGTACTTC. It codes for CASSQAEPQTSGEETQYF.

This clonotype was detected many times. The chain couples TRBV12-3 or TRBV12-4 to TRBJ1-5; no reliable D call. V gave up 7 bases and J gave up 6 bases, with 16 bases separating them. The CDR3 totals 14 residues. This chain's CDR3 is CASTGNTRGQPQHF. The CDR3 region has the DNA TGTGCCAGCACCGGGAACACGCGGGGTCAGCCCCAGCATTTT.

The chain couples TRBV20-1 to TRBJ1-5; D may be TRBD1 (6 bases). The germline V gene encodes CDR1 DFQATT and CDR2 SNEGSKA (reference sequence). The V end lost 0 bases, the J end lost 6 bases, and 15 bases lay between the germline ends. CDR3 length equals 15 residues. CDR3 loop: CSARDPGGGSQPQHF. In DNA, the CDR3 is TGCAGTGCTAGAGACCCTGGGGGCGGATCTCAGCCCCAGCATTTT.

This clonotype turned up a few times. This chain links TRBV5-6 with TRBJ2-3; 9 nucleotides line up with TRBD2. J gave up 2 bases and V 4 bases, and 5 bases lay outside the gene matches. Per germline, CDR1 SGHDT and CDR2 YYEEEE. CDR3 length: 15 residues. The CDR3 nucleotides are TGTGCCAGCAGCCCCACTAGCGGGTTCACAGATACGCAGTATTTT. It is translated as CASSPTSGFTDTQYF.

This clonotype was recorded many times. The chain joins TRBV7-3 to TRBJ1-1; weak D call: TRBD1 (5 bases). The germline V gene encodes CDR1 SGHTA and CDR2 FQGTGA. This CDR3 contains 12 residues. V lost 8 bases and J lost 1, with 8 bases in between. The CDR3 nucleotides are TGTGCCAGCGCAGGGAGGAACACTGAAGCTTTCTTT. It codes for CASAGRNTEAFF. The full variable domain, its missing parts supplied by reference TRBV7-3 and TRBJ1-1, is GAGVSQTPSNKVTEKGKYVELRCDPISGHTALYWYRQSLGQGPEFLIYFQGTGAADDSGLPNDRFFAVRPEGSVSTLKIQRTERGDSAVYLCASAGRNTEAFFGQGTRLTVV.

This clonotype was detected a few times. V is TRBV27 and J is TRBJ1-2, with 9 bases aligning to TRBD1. Germline V gives CDR1 MNHEY, CDR2 SMNVEV (reference sequence). J lost 6 bases, V lost 0 bases, and 5 bases had no gene match. CDR3 length: 15 amino acids. The CDR3 loop is CASSLSGTGYDGYTF. The CDR3, as DNA: TGTGCCAGCAGTTTATCCGGGACAGGGTACGATGGCTACACCTTC.

This clonotype has just a few counts. This chain connects TRBV6-6 to TRBJ1-1; 9 bases match TRBD1. There are 12 residues in the CDR3. The ends lost 3 bases at V and 10 bases at J; junction bases unmatched: 3. Germline CDR1 and CDR2: MNHNY and SVGAGI (reference sequence). The CDR3 DNA reads as TGTGCCAGCAGTTATCCGGACAGGGGAGCTTTCTTT. This encodes CASSYPDRGAFF.

This clonotype was detected ten times or more. The CDR3 DNA reads TGTGCCAGCAGTTTCAGGACAGGGGGCCCCTATAGCAATCAGCCCCAGCATTTT. This encodes CASSFRTGGPYSNQPQHF. This rearrangement joins TRBV27 to TRBJ1-5; the match to TRBD1 covers 11 bases. V lost 3 bases and J lost 0; bases outside the gene matches: 7. This CDR3 comprises 18 residues. The germline CDR1 and CDR2 sequences are MNHEY and SMNVEV (reference sequence).

In its sample, this clonotype was seen many times. The chain couples TRBV6-5 to TRBJ2-3, with a tentative D call TRBD2 (7 bases). The length of the CDR3 is 15 residues. Germline CDR1 and CDR2: MNHEY and SVGAGI. V shed 6 bases and J shed 4 bases, with 17 bases lying between them. For the CDR3, the DNA is TGTGCCAGCAGATTAATGGGGGGGCCATCAGATACGCAGTATTTT. Protein product: CASRLMGGPSDTQYF.

A single count supports this clonotype. The V and J genes are TRBV4-3 and TRBJ1-4; D gene uncertain. Trimming pared 0 bases from V and 9 bases from J, leaving 14 bases between. CDR3 length equals 15 residues. Germline CDR1 reads LGHNA; CDR2 reads YSLEER. CDR3 bases: TGCGCCAGCAGCCAAGATCTACAGCAAAATAAAAAACTGTTTTTT. Translation: CASSQDLQQNKKLFF.

The chain joins TRBV4-2 to TRBJ2-1; 10 bases are a match to TRBD2. This CDR3 contains 18 residues. CDR1 is LGHNA and CDR2 is YNFKEQ in the germline V gene. Trimming cost V 1 base and J 8 bases; bases outside gene matches: 14. Here the CDR3 DNA reads TGTGCCAGCAGCCAAGGCCTCTCCGGGACTAGCGTCTTTCATGAGCAGTTCTTC. As protein: CASSQGLSGTSVFHEQFF.

This clonotype was observed at least ten times. The V and J genes are TRBV21-1 and TRBJ2-3; the table's D call of TRBD1 was not tested on the DNA. TRBV21-1 is a documented pseudogene. This CDR3 spans 16 amino acids. The chain's CDR3 is CASRKIGTASTDTQYF. The CDR3 DNA sequence: TGTGCCAGCAGGAAAATAGGGACAGCTAGCACAGATACGCAGTATTTT.

This clonotype was detected many times. The chain combines TRBV20-1 with TRBJ1-6, with 12 bases matching TRBD1. Germline CDR1 reads DFQATT; CDR2 reads SNEGSKA (reference sequence). CDR3 size: 15 residues. V shed 1 base and J 10 bases; nucleotides not matched to a gene: 5. The CDR3 DNA reads TGCAGTGCTAGAGTCGGGACAGGGGGCATATCACCCCTCCACTTT. Translated, it gives CSARVGTGGISPLHF.

This clonotype has a count of ten or more. The rearrangement links TRBV6-5 to TRBJ2-5, with D tentatively TRBD1 or TRBD2 (5 bases each). The CDR3 length is 12 residues. V lost 10 bases to trimming and J lost 3 bases, with 12 bases between them. CDR1 is MNHEY and CDR2 is SVGAGI in the germline V gene. CDR3 amino acids: CATRDPKETQYF. In DNA, the CDR3 is TGTGCCACCCGGGACCCCAAAGAGACCCAGTACTTC.

Regarding this clonotype: Possible read error: a much larger clone is one base away. As the CDR3 is not closed by the conserved phenylalanine or tryptophan, this likely results from a read error. The chain links TRBV7-2 to TRBJ1-1; 9 nucleotides align to TRBD1. V trimming: 7 bases; J trimming: 11 bases; junction bases outside the gene matches: 5. CDR1 and CDR2 (germline): SGHTA, FQGNSA. The CDR3 covers 11 residues. The CDR3 nucleotides are TGTGCCAGCATTTGGGACAGGGCGGCTTTCTTA. Translating it yields CASIWDRAAFL.

This clonotype has only a few counts. The chain has TRBV10-3 and TRBJ2-3; D may be TRBD2 (6 bases). V gave up 2 bases and J gave up 0 bases, with 15 bases separating them. The CDR3 extends over 17 amino acids. Per the germline V gene, CDR1 is ENHRY and CDR2 is SYGVKD. The CDR3 reads CAISEGNMGTSTDTQYF. The CDR3 DNA sequence: TGTGCCATCAGTGAGGGTAATATGGGGACTAGCACAGATACGCAGTATTTT.

The chain uses TRBV3-1 and TRBJ1-1; 11 nucleotides match TRBD1. With 4 bases clipped from V and 3 bases from J, the junction kept 4 bases outside the gene matches. Germline CDR1 reads LGHDT; CDR2 reads YNNKEL (reference sequence). The CDR3 has 15 amino acids. In nucleotides, the CDR3 is TGTGCCAGCAGCCCTGGGACAGGGGGGGACACTGAAGCTTTCTTT. Translated: CASSPGTGGDTEAFF.

The gene calls are TRBV5-1 and TRBJ1-1; 8 bases are a match to TRBD1. With V trimmed by 2 bases and J by 4 bases, 10 bases remained unmatched. The CDR3 runs 16 residues. Germline CDR1 is SGHRS and CDR2 is YFSETQ. Here the CDR3 DNA reads TGCGCCAGCAGCTTACGACCTGACAGGGGAGGCACTGAAGCTTTCTTT. Translation: CASSLRPDRGGTEAFF.

The chain carries TRBV28 and TRBJ2-3, with no clear D. Germline V gives CDR1 MDHEN, CDR2 SYDVKM. This CDR3 is built from 14 residues. V was shortened by 3 bases and J by 2 bases, with 9 bases between the two germline ends. This chain's CDR3 is CASSFRSFTDTQYF. The CDR3 nucleotides are TGTGCCAGCAGTTTCAGGTCCTTCACAGATACGCAGTATTTT.

This clonotype was counted a few times. J is TRBJ1-5 and V is TRBV2, with 9 bases fitting TRBD1. Germline V lookup: CDR1 SNHLY, CDR2 FYNNEI. The ends lost 4 bases at V and 1 base at J; junction bases unmatched: 5. The CDR3 loop spans 16 amino acids. In DNA form, the CDR3 reads TGTGCCAGCAGTGGAGGACAGGGGCTCAGCAATCAGCCCCAGCATTTT. Amino acids: CASSGGQGLSNQPQHF. Variable domain in full (rest from reference TRBV2 and TRBJ1-5): EPEVTQTPSHQVTQMGQEVILRCVPISNHLYFYWYRQILGQKVEFLVSFYNNEISEKSEIFDDQFSVERPDGSNFTLKIRSTKLEDSAMYFCASSGGQGLSNQPQHFGDGTRLSIL.

This clonotype was counted between two and nine times. The chain links TRBV5-1 to TRBJ1-1; tentatively, D is TRBD1 (5 bases). Trimming removed 4 bases at V and 1 base at J, with 14 bases between. CDR1 is SGHRS, CDR2 YFSETQ, per germline. CDR3 size: 15 residues. In DNA, the CDR3 is TGCGCCAGCAGCCGTATCGACAGACCGAACACTGAAGCTTTCTTT. This codes for CASSRIDRPNTEAFF.

This clonotype was observed a handful of times. The chain links TRBV29-1 to TRBJ2-7, with D tentatively TRBD1 (6 bases). Trimming took off 4 bases at V and 2 bases at J, with 15 bases between the two ends. Germline assignment: CDR1 SQVTM and CDR2 ANQGSEA. The CDR3 has 14 residues. CDR3 residues: CSVVVGARTYEQYF. Written as DNA, the CDR3 is TGCAGCGTTGTGGTGGGGGCGAGGACCTACGAGCAGTACTTC.

This clonotype was seen ten or more times. J is TRBJ1-2 and V is TRBV6-6; tentatively, D is TRBD1 (5 bases). Trimming left V 5 bases short and J 0 bases short, with 10 bases between. The CDR3 has 14 amino acids. Looked up from germline, CDR1 is MNHNY and CDR2 is SVGAGI (reference sequence). CDR3 residues: CASSDSSPNYGYTF. The DNA for the CDR3 is TGTGCCAGCAGTGACAGTTCCCCTAACTATGGCTACACCTTC.

This clonotype appeared a few times. The genes are TRBV4-2 and TRBJ2-1; perhaps TRBD2 as D (7 bases). Germline CDR1 and CDR2: LGHNA and YNFKEQ. V lost 4 bases and J lost 9, with 22 bases in between. CDR3 size: 16 residues. CDR3 in DNA: TGTGCCAGCAGCCGTTACCAGACGGTGGGGGGGGCTGAGCAGTTCTTC. Residues: CASSRYQTVGGAEQFF.

This chain connects TRBV12-3 or TRBV12-4 to TRBJ1-2, with 7 bases fitting TRBD1. J lost 8 bases, V lost 5 bases, and 8 bases had no gene match. This CDR3 comprises 13 residues. CDR3 DNA sequence: TGTGCCAGCAGTGGCAACAGGGGTAACGGCTACACCTTC. It is translated as CASSGNRGNGYTF.

This clonotype was observed at least ten times. The chain is built from TRBV27 and TRBJ1-2; 8 nucleotides match TRBD1. CDR3 length: 20 amino acids. J lost 2 bases, V lost 6 bases, and 23 bases had no gene match. Germline CDR1 is MNHEY and CDR2 is SMNVEV (reference sequence). CDR3 sequence: CASSRIGVPLGQGINYGYTF. As DNA, the CDR3 is TGTGCCAGCAGCCGAATTGGAGTTCCGCTCGGACAGGGAATAAACTATGGCTACACCTTC.

The table lists this clonotype with many counts. The V call is TRBV7-2, the J call TRBJ1-6; possibly TRBD1 for D (5 bases). Trimming shortened V by 7 bases and J by 10 bases, and 17 bases separated the two germline ends. Germline V lookup: CDR1 SGHTA, CDR2 FQGNSA. The CDR3 has 14 amino acids. CDR3: CASTEAQGASPLHF. The CDR3 DNA reads as TGTGCCAGCACCGAGGCCCAGGGAGCCTCACCCCTCCACTTT.

The chain employs TRBV3-1 and TRBJ2-7, with D uncertain. CDR3 length: 16 amino acids. V lost 1 base and J lost 1, with 14 bases in between. Per the germline V gene, CDR1 is LGHDT and CDR2 is YNNKEL (reference sequence). In DNA form, the CDR3 reads TGTGCCAGCAGCCAAGTTCCGGCAGTCCCTTCCTACGAGCAGTACTTC. Its translation is CASSQVPAVPSYEQYF.

As concerns this clonotype: Sequence at one end of the junction differs from germline and may be a read error. The chain recombines TRBV2 with TRBJ1-2; 7 nucleotides match TRBD1. The CDR3 contains 15 residues. The germline V gene has CDR1 SNHLY and CDR2 FYNNEI. The CDR3 DNA sequence: TGTGCCAGCACTGAACAGGGACAGTTAAACTATGGCTACACCTTC. Translation gives CASTEQGQLNYGYTF.

This clonotype was counted many times. The chain carries TRBV9 and TRBJ1-1; unclear D gene. Germline CDR1 SGDLS, CDR2 YYNGEE. V was pared by 0 bases and J by 2 bases, with 5 bases between. The CDR3 has 13 amino acids. CDR3 nucleotides: TGTGCCAGCAGCGTAGACCTAAACACTGAAGCTTTCTTT. Protein: CASSVDLNTEAFF.

This clonotype was seen many times. This chain links TRBV3-1 with TRBJ1-5; no clear D gene. The CDR3 is made up of 18 amino acids. Germline-derived CDR1 and CDR2 are LGHDT and YNNKEL (reference sequence). V was pared by 2 bases and J by 0 bases, with 17 bases between. The CDR3 reads CASSQLAGDNYSNQPQHF. CDR3 nucleotide sequence: TGTGCCAGCAGCCAACTGGCGGGAGACAATTATAGCAATCAGCCCCAGCATTTT.

This chain connects TRBV15 to TRBJ1-3; maybe TRBD1 (5 bases). There are 16 residues in the CDR3. The germline gives CDR1 LNHNV, CDR2 YYDKDF (reference sequence). Trimming removed 0 bases at V and 2 bases at J, with 11 bases between. CDR3 sequence reads: CATSRDLDRAGNTIYF. In DNA form, the CDR3 reads TGTGCCACCAGCAGAGATCTTGACAGAGCTGGAAACACCATATATTTT.